Here is one TCR beta chain with its context. Its antigen remains unidentified. Base qualities are not provided; no much larger clone lies one nucleotide away. This record comes from a study of T cells in Graves' hyperthyroidism and ophthalmopathy (dated by TCRdb to between 2018 and 2021). Turning to the overall study: Peripheral blood was collected at initial diagnosis, before any treatment. To identify distinguishing TCR V-J signatures, a discovery cohort of 100 or so patients was used, comprising 40 to 45 with Graves' ophthalmopathy and some 60 with stable Graves' hyperthyroidism. Whether ophthalmopathy could be predicted prospectively was tested in an independent validation cohort made up of under 20 hyperthyroidism patients plus 17 patients who later progressed to ophthalmopathy. The 100 discovery patients were divided at random into training and test sets in a 7:3 ratio. In about 6 Graves' hyperthyroidism patients, the study also compared T-cell repertoires from thyroid tissue with T-cell repertoires from blood. After sampling, hyperthyroidism patients received methimazole starting at 30 mg daily, and ophthalmopathy patients received high-dose intravenous methylprednisolone. TCR Vbeta CDR3 sequencing of approximately 140 peripheral blood samples (over 40 ophthalmopathy, roughly 72 hyperthyroidism and some 17 progressor patients) is reported in the paper. The investigation overall reported the following: In validation, the model predicted progression to ophthalmopathy with roughly 66% sensitivity and 72.22% specificity, a median of 6.5 months before onset. No statistical method was used to set the sample size in advance, and investigators knew the group allocation. A 13 V-J signature model separated ophthalmopathy from stable hyperthyroidism, with approximately 87% sensitivity and about 81% specificity in cross-validation and 80%/75% in testing. Most expanded thyroid clonotypes (frequency above 0.001) were also found in blood, which suggests that blood repertoires may mirror thyroid immune responses.

Ophthalmopathy patients had moderately to severely active disease, Clinical Activity Score of at least 3, NOSPECS grade of at least 4, and duration under 3 months. The study excluded patients with uncontrolled infections, other autoimmune diseases, pregnancy or lactation. Diagnoses were based on clinical symptoms, serum thyroxine and TRAb, thyroid ultrasound and orbital computed tomography. PBMCs were separated from approximately 10 ml of fresh peripheral blood using Ficoll-Paque density gradient centrifugation. Trizol reagent was used to extract total RNA, and RNA quality was then checked on an Agilent 2100 Bioanalyzer. From the cysteine up to the phenylalanine, the CDR3 has a length of 13 residues. Of the read, only the CDR3 DNA is kept; its 39 bases are in frame from base 1. Trimming removed 6 bases from V and 4 bases from J, leaving 13 bases between the germline ends. CDR1 MNHNS and CDR2 SASEGT were looked up in the germline V gene.

The TCR beta CDR3 regions were amplified from RNA transcripts. The TCR CDR3 was subjected to a first round of RT-PCR using the HTBI primer set and the Qiagen OneStep RT-PCR kit. The libraries were constructed in a second round of multiplex PCR and then size-selected and purified. Libraries were sequenced paired-end with 100 bp reads on an Illumina HiSeq2000. Regarding the original processing steps: SOAPnuke was used to process the raw data, throwing out any read that contained adapters or uncalled bases, had a mean Phred below 15, or lacked an exact constant-primer or identifier match. High-quality paired reads were merged using COPE v1.2.5, and each unique nucleotide sequence was defined as a clonotype. Clonotypes were aligned to IMGT TRBV, TRBD and TRBJ reference segments using MiTCR v1.1. The analysis included only V-J combinations with a frequency above 0.0001, which together covered approximately 99% of the repertoires. The TCS score was defined as the ratio of F50 (clonal expansion) to E x V (chaos), calculated using BLOSUM62-based TCRdist between CDR3 peptides within each V-J. Welch's t-statistics and random forest reduced fewer than 600 V-J features to 13, which were used in a naive Bayes classifier (R e1071). TCRdb's own reprocessing of the public reads used fastp at Q25 and MiXCR and kept productive beta chains. Every CDR3 protein is listed once, alongside the most common genes and DNA of its rows. The V and J calls here are based on TCRdb, not the publication. The table for this sample lists 250,000 to 350,000 distinct CDR3 sequences; 20% to 25% of them were counted only once. 50% to 75% of the sample is taken by the ten largest.

Recombination connected TRBV6-1 to TRBJ2-7, and TRBD2 may be the D gene, going by 6 matching bases. This sequence was found in a man in his thirties or forties with Graves' ophthalmopathy. What was sequenced was blood. The DNA sequence is given as TGTGCCAGCAGCCGACCGGCGGGGTACGAGCAGTACTTC. This encodes CASSRPAGYEQYF.